Listed here are 25 T cell receptor beta chains from one sample, sequenced in a study of circulating CD8 cells and anti-PD-1 response in melanoma. Using around 14 ng of total RNA, TCR libraries were made with the QIAseq Immune Repertoire TCR panel. TCRdb reprocessed the reads with MiXCR, giving one entry per CDR3 protein. The sample has approximately 500 distinct CDR3 sequences; approximately 5.5% are singletons. Four subsets defined by PD-1 and/or TIGIT were sorted from live CD3+CD8+TCRalphabeta+ cells. Sample: CD8+ T cells from PBMCs, taken at baseline or after one month of anti-PD-1 therapy (not recorded which). The receptors originated from a human donor with melanoma.

As regards this clonotype: The CDR3 carries no conserved terminal phenylalanine or tryptophan, so it likely arises from a read error. CDR3 sequence (DNA): TGTGCCAGCAGGTCCTCCTACGAGCAGTACCTC. Translated: CASRSSYEQYL. The chain recombines TRBV28 with TRBJ2-7, with D unresolved. V shed 6 bases and J shed 0 bases, with 3 bases lying between them. The germline V gene encodes CDR1 MDHEN and CDR2 SYDVKM. CDR3 length: 11 residues.

By its share, this clonotype is medium-sized (0.01 to 0.1%). V usage is TRBV19 and J usage is TRBJ1-1; no reliable D call. Deletions cut 8 bases from V and 3 bases from J, with 16 bases between. Germline V CDR1 and CDR2: LNHDA, SQIVND (reference sequence). The CDR3 is made up of 14 amino acids. The CDR3 reads CASHKGSSYTEAFF. In nucleotides, the CDR3 is TGTGCCAGTCACAAAGGGAGTTCGTACACTGAAGCTTTCTTT.

By share, this clonotype ranks as large. V gene TRBV5-5 combines with J gene TRBJ1-1; D unresolved. V lost 3 bases and J lost 1, with 13 bases in between. CDR3 length: 15 amino acids. Germline V CDR1 and CDR2: SGHKS, YYEKEE (reference sequence). CDR3 amino acids: CASSSTRAPNTEAFF. For the CDR3, the DNA is TGTGCCAGCAGCTCAACACGGGCACCGAACACTGAAGCTTTCTTT. The whole variable domain, remainder taken from reference TRBV5-5 and TRBJ1-1, is DAGVTQSPTHLIKTRGQQVTLRCSPISGHKSVSWYQQVLGQGPQFIFQYYEKEERGRGNFPDRFSARQFPNYSSELNVNALLLGDSALYLCASSSTRAPNTEAFFGQGTRLTVV.

In its sample, this clonotype is medium-sized. This chain links TRBV7-9 with TRBJ1-1; possibly TRBD1 for D (5 bases). V dropped 4 bases and J dropped 5 bases, with 8 bases sitting between them. Germline V gene sequence: CDR1 SEHNR, CDR2 FQNEAQ (reference sequence). The CDR3 totals 12 residues. CDR3 region: CASSWGRTEAFF. The CDR3 nucleotides are TGTGCCAGCAGCTGGGGGAGGACTGAAGCTTTCTTT.

In this sample, this clonotype is hyperexpanded. Here the CDR3 DNA reads TGTGCCAGCAGCTCCGGCTCGGGGGCCTACAATGAGCAGTTCTTC. Translated, it gives CASSSGSGAYNEQFF. V and J are TRBV7-2 and TRBJ2-1; D perhaps matches TRBD2 (6 bases). Germline V lookup: CDR1 SGHTA, CDR2 FQGNSA. Trimming left V 4 bases short and J 2 bases short, with 12 bases between. The CDR3 extends over 15 amino acids.

By frequency in the sample, this clonotype is large. The V call is TRBV28, the J call TRBJ2-3; D unresolved. Germline assignment: CDR1 MDHEN and CDR2 SYDVKM. Trimming took 3 bases from V and 2 from J, leaving 12 bases between them. The CDR3 has 15 amino acids. CDR3 coding DNA: TGTGCCAGCAGTTTCTCCAGGACCCTCACAGATACGCAGTATTTT. It is translated as CASSFSRTLTDTQYF.

Details on this clonotype: The junction does not match germline at one end; this may be a read error. J is TRBJ1-5 and V is TRBV2, with unresolved D. The CDR3 consists of 14 residues. Germline CDR1 and CDR2: SNHLY and FYNNEI. The chain's CDR3 is CASREWSSNQPQHF. CDR3 nucleotide sequence: TGTGCCAGCAGAGAGTGGAGTAGCAATCAGCCACAGCATTTT.

Judged by abundance, this clonotype is medium-sized. The rearrangement links TRBV20-1 to TRBJ1-1; D not resolved. The CDR3 length is 15 residues. CDR1 and CDR2 (germline): DFQATT, SNEGSKA (reference sequence). The germline V and J ends were trimmed by 0 bases and 0 bases, with 11 bases remaining between them. The CDR3 region has the DNA TGCAGTGCTAGAGATAGTCGGCTGGTGAACACTGAAGCTTTCTTT. It is translated as CSARDSRLVNTEAFF.

By sample share, this clonotype is large. This sequence joins TRBV12-3 or TRBV12-4 and TRBJ2-3; D is uncertain. V shed 6 bases and J shed 7 bases, with 14 bases lying between them. This CDR3 is built from 13 residues. The CDR3 protein is CASSSLSANTQYF. CDR3 nucleotide sequence: TGTGCCAGCAGCTCCTTGTCCGCCAATACGCAGTATTTT.

This clonotype is medium-sized by share. The V call is TRBV12-3 or TRBV12-4, the J call TRBJ2-5; D may correspond to TRBD1 or TRBD2 (5 bases each). The CDR3 is 13 residues long. Trimming removed 5 bases at V and 5 bases at J, with 12 bases between. CDR3 DNA: TGTGCCAGCAGTCTCCCTGAGGGGGAGACCCAGTACTTC. Its protein product is CASSLPEGETQYF.

Within the sample, this clonotype is large. V is TRBV18 and J is TRBJ2-7; D uncertain. V shed 5 bases and J shed 1 base, with 9 bases lying between them. Germline V gene lookup returns CDR1 KGHSH and CDR2 LQKENI. The CDR3 is 13 residues long. The CDR3 DNA follows: TGTGCCAGCTCAACCGGACCTTCCTACGAGCAGTACTTC. This gives the protein CASSTGPSYEQYF.

By share of the sample, this clonotype is medium-sized. The CDR3 DNA reads TGTGCCAGCAGCCGACCGGGACAGCGATACAATGAGCAGTTCTTC. As protein: CASSRPGQRYNEQFF. This rearrangement joins TRBV28 to TRBJ2-1; TRBD1 aligns across 7 bases. V lost 6 bases, J lost 4 bases, and 9 bases stayed unmatched. The CDR3 sequence is 15 residues long. Germline CDR1 reads MDHEN; CDR2 reads SYDVKM.

By share of the sample, this clonotype is medium-sized. The rearrangement links TRBV28 to TRBJ2-1, with 10 nucleotides matching TRBD2. The CDR3 sequence is 17 residues long. Germline V gene data show CDR1 as MDHEN and CDR2 as SYDVKM. Trimming at V came to 2 bases and at J to 3 bases, leaving 7 bases not matched to a gene. The CDR3 region has the DNA TGTGCCAGCAGTTTACCTAGCGGGAGAGGGCACTACAATGAGCAGTTCTTC. The encoded protein is CASSLPSGRGHYNEQFF.

Details on this clonotype: The CDR3 does not close with the conserved phenylalanine or tryptophan, likely indicating a read error. The chain has TRBV5-4 and TRBJ2-1, with D unclear. The CDR3 has 14 residues. Looked up from germline, CDR1 is SGHNT and CDR2 is YYREEE (reference sequence). Trimming took off 0 bases at V and 12 bases at J, with 16 bases between the two ends. CDR3 nucleotides: TGTGCCAGCAGCTTGGGCGGTGGGAACGATGGGCAGTTCCTC. Protein: CASSLGGGNDGQFL.

This clonotype is judged large. The chain is built from TRBV25-1 and TRBJ1-4; D uncertain. V was clipped by 3 bases and J by 0 bases, with 23 bases between them. This CDR3 is 20 amino acids long. Germline V gene data show CDR1 as MGHDK and CDR2 as SYGVNS. The CDR3 loop reads CASSDNPRQAIRATNEKLFF. CDR3 DNA sequence: TGTGCCAGCAGTGACAACCCCCGCCAGGCGATACGAGCAACTAATGAAAAACTGTTTTTT.

This clonotype is judged large. J is TRBJ2-1 and V is TRBV12-3 or TRBV12-4; D may be TRBD1 (6 bases). The germline V and J ends were trimmed by 1 base and 1 base, with 8 bases remaining between them. The length of the CDR3 is 15 residues. CDR3 protein: CASSLVGQSYNEQFF. Here the CDR3 DNA reads TGTGCCAGCAGTTTAGTCGGACAGTCCTACAATGAGCAGTTCTTC.

This clonotype ranks as medium-sized. The CDR3 sequence: CASSFRGTYEQYF. DNA for the CDR3: TGTGCCAGCAGTTTTAGGGGTACCTACGAGCAGTACTTC. The J gene is TRBJ2-7, the V gene TRBV28; D is perhaps TRBD1 (5 bases). CDR1 MDHEN and CDR2 SYDVKM come from the germline V gene. With 3 bases removed from V and 2 bases from J, the gap between germline ends came to 8 bases. This CDR3 comprises 13 residues.

This clonotype is large by share. The gene calls are TRBV12-3 or TRBV12-4 and TRBJ2-3; D is unresolved. The CDR3 sequence is 16 residues long. The V gene lost 4 bases and the J gene lost 4 bases, with 18 bases spanning the gap. The CDR3 here is CASSSTRWALADTQYF. Written as DNA, the CDR3 is TGTGCCAGCAGTTCCACCAGGTGGGCTTTGGCAGATACGCAGTATTTT.

By proportion, this clonotype is medium-sized. The J gene is TRBJ2-7, the V gene TRBV28; D is perhaps TRBD1 or TRBD2 (7 bases each). The CDR3 is 15 residues long. The germline V and J ends were trimmed by 1 base and 1 base, with 11 bases remaining between them. Germline V lookup: CDR1 MDHEN, CDR2 SYDVKM. CDR3 in DNA: TGTGCCAGCAGTTTATCAGGGGGAGGGTCCTACGAGCAGTACTTC. It codes for CASSLSGGGSYEQYF.

This clonotype is categorized as medium-sized. V usage is TRBV28 and J usage is TRBJ2-7; TRBD2 is a possible D gene (6 bases). The CDR3 has 14 amino acids. Germline V lookup: CDR1 MDHEN, CDR2 SYDVKM. The V end lost 4 bases, the J end lost 3 bases, and 13 bases lay between the germline ends. The CDR3 is CASSSPGLHYEQYF. CDR3 nucleotides: TGTGCCAGCAGTTCGCCGGGACTCCACTACGAGCAGTACTTC.

This clonotype is labeled as large (0.1 to 1%). V usage is TRBV6-6 and J usage is TRBJ2-1; the match to TRBD2 covers 11 bases. Trimming cost V 6 bases and J 0 bases; bases outside gene matches: 4. Germline loops: CDR1 MNHNY, CDR2 SVGAGI (reference sequence). This CDR3 contains 16 residues. This chain's CDR3 is CASSITSGGSYNEQFF. The CDR3 DNA reads as TGTGCCAGCAGCATTACTAGCGGGGGCTCCTACAATGAGCAGTTCTTC.

Sample share makes this clonotype medium-sized. The CDR3 loop is CASSLTAGLEETQYF. The CDR3 region has the DNA TGTGCCAGCAGCTTAACGGCGGGGTTGGAAGAGACCCAGTACTTC. The gene calls are TRBV7-3 and TRBJ2-5; a weak D match, TRBD2 (6 bases). Germline V CDR1 and CDR2: SGHTA, FQGTGA. Trimming stripped 0 bases from V and 3 bases from J, with 11 bases between. CDR3 length: 15 residues.

This clonotype rates as medium-sized (0.01 to 0.1%). The rearrangement links TRBV5-4 to TRBJ2-7; the D gene is possibly TRBD1 (6 bases). Germline CDR1 SGHNT, CDR2 YYREEE (reference sequence). The length of the CDR3 is 15 residues. Trimming stripped 3 bases from V and 3 bases from J, with 16 bases between. CDR3 DNA sequence: TGTGCCAGCAGCTCGCAGGGGTCGGCTTTCTACGAGCAGTACTTC. Translation gives CASSSQGSAFYEQYF.

By proportion, this clonotype is medium-sized (0.01 to 0.1%). The chain is built from TRBV2 and TRBJ2-1, with a weak D call TRBD1 (6 bases). Trimming removed 6 bases at V and 6 bases at J, with 15 bases between. Per the germline V gene, CDR1 is SNHLY and CDR2 is FYNNEI. CDR3 length equals 14 residues. In DNA, the CDR3 is TGTGCCAGCAGCCGGGATACAGGGAGCAATGAGCAGTTCTTC. Residues: CASSRDTGSNEQFF.

This clonotype is labeled as large. This rearrangement joins TRBV25-1 to TRBJ2-7, with TRBD2 identical over 10 bases. The CDR3 length is 15 residues. Trimming at V came to 4 bases and at J to 2 bases, leaving 5 bases not matched to a gene. Germline values: CDR1 MGHDK, CDR2 SYGVNS. Here the CDR3 reads CASSATSGETYEQYF. The CDR3 DNA reads TGTGCCAGCAGTGCCACTAGCGGGGAAACCTACGAGCAGTACTTC.